This entry is about one TCR beta chain. The V gene's germline CDR1 is SGHTA and CDR2 FQGNSA. The CDR3 contains 12 residues. With 6 bases removed from V and 6 bases from J, the gap between germline ends came to 11 bases. Assay used: immunoSEQ multiplex PCR; TCRdb lists only in-frame clones, some missing. The table lists about 100,000 clones, 90% to 95% of them singletons. The data are from a study of T cell changes during pregnancy in multiple sclerosis. This TCR was sampled from a female donor with multiple sclerosis, enrolled in a pregnancy study. V is TRBV7-2 and J is TRBJ2-5; D unresolved. Sequenced material: peripheral blood, taken after pregnancy. CDR3 protein: CASSSGSQTQYF. CDR3 in DNA: TGTGCCAGCAGTTCCGGGTCGCAGACCCAGTACTTC.